Listed below are T cell receptor beta chains from one sample, sequenced in a study of T cell responses to AZD1222 COVID-19 vaccine. Libraries were prepared by immunoSEQ multiplex PCR; TCRdb keeps only in-frame clonotypes and omits some of them. Among about 67,000 clones listed, about 85% were seen once. Sequencing used peripheral blood, obtained on day 0 of AZD1222 vaccination. Receptor source: an adult in good health. Both conserved end residues are part of each CDR3. D genes are given only for firm matches. Clone size is not always given. Where it is, it says once, few, many or a class for expanded clones.

CASSRTGHGQPQHF TGTGCCAGCAGCCGTACAGGGCACGGGCAGCCCCAGCATTTT . . TRBJ1-5 14 TRBV3-1/TRBV3-2
CASSLLGTSGMGYEQYF TGTGCCAGCAGCCTACTCGGGACTAGCGGGATGGGGTACGAGCAGTACTTC TRBD2 . TRBJ2-7 17 TRBV11-2
CASSEAGLSNEKLFF TGTGCCAGCAGTGAAGCTGGACTGAGTAATGAAAAACTGTTTTTT . . TRBJ1-4 15 TRBV6-1
CASSPRGGPYEQYF TGTGCCAGCTCCCCCAGAGGGGGACCATACGAGCAGTACTTC . . TRBJ2-7 14 TRBV18
CASSRGSGGNYGYTF TGTGCCAGTAGTAGGGGCAGTGGTGGTAACTATGGCTACACCTTC . . TRBJ1-2 15 TRBV19
CASSRDIQETQYF TGTGCCAGCAGCCGGGACATCCAAGAGACCCAGTACTTC . . TRBJ2-5 13 TRBV5-5
CASSRDRGHYEQYF TGTGCCAGCAGCCGGGACAGGGGTCATTACGAGCAGTACTTC TRBD1 . TRBJ2-7 14 TRBV6-6
CASSIEASSPLHF TGTGCCAGCAGCATAGAGGCTAGTTCACCCCTCCACTTT . . TRBJ1-6 13 TRBV21-1
CASSLEAGNEQFF TGTGCCAGCAGCTTGGAGGCGGGCAATGAGCAGTTCTTC . many TRBJ2-1 13 TRBV5-8
CASRMTRGNTEAFF TGTGCCAGTAGGATGACCCGGGGGAACACTGAAGCTTTCTTT . . TRBJ1-1 14 TRBV19
CASSPAGRPPYEQYF TGTGCCAGTAGTCCCGCCGGCAGGCCTCCCTACGAGCAGTACTTC . . TRBJ2-7 15 TRBV19
CASKVGTGAFGYTF TGTGCCAGTAAGGTTGGAACGGGTGCCTTCGGCTACACCTTC . . TRBJ1-2 14 TRBV19
CASSWGSGYRNTGELFF TGTGCCAGCAGCTGGGGTAGCGGTTACCGGAACACCGGGGAGCTGTTTTTT . . TRBJ2-2 17 TRBV7-2
CASSSPGQGTETQYF TGTGCCAGCAGTTCCCCGGGACAGGGTACAGAGACCCAGTACTTC TRBD1 few TRBJ2-5 15 TRBV28
CAWSVQNNQPQHF TGTGCCTGGAGTGTACAGAATAATCAGCCCCAGCATTTT . once TRBJ1-5 13 TRBV30
CASSEAGGTDTQYF TGTGCCAGCAGTGAAGCGGGGGGCACAGATACGCAGTATTTT TRBD2 . TRBJ2-3 14 TRBV6-4
CASSLNGHTEAFF TGTGCCAGCAGCCTGAATGGGCACACTGAAGCTTTCTTT . medium-sized TRBJ1-1 13 TRBV6-5
CASSLGDIQPQHF TGTGCCAGCAGCTTGGGGGACATCCAGCCCCAGCATTTT . . TRBJ1-5 13 TRBV5-5
CASSRTEPTYEQYF TGTGCCAGCTCACGGACAGAACCTACCTACGAGCAGTACTTC . few TRBJ2-7 14 TRBV18
CASSFEGSYNEQFF TGTGCCAGCAGCTTCGAGGGCTCCTACAATGAGCAGTTCTTC . . TRBJ2-1 14 TRBV5-4
CASSQGWIRSGNTIYF TGTGCCAGCAGCCAAGGATGGATCCGCTCTGGAAACACCATATATTTT . . TRBJ1-3 16 TRBV3-1/TRBV3-2
CASSQSPEGAISEQYF TGCGCCAGCAGCCAGAGCCCAGAGGGGGCAATTAGCGAGCAGTACTTC TRBD1 . TRBJ2-7 16 TRBV4-3
CAWSRDRASNQPQHF TGTGCCTGGAGTCGCGACAGGGCGAGCAATCAGCCCCAGCATTTT TRBD1 . TRBJ1-5 15 TRBV30
CASSIWSGGAETQYF TGTGCCAGTAGTATCTGGTCAGGGGGCGCAGAGACCCAGTACTTC TRBD1 few TRBJ2-5 15 TRBV19
CASSLNTGNQETQYF TGTGCCAGCAGCCTAAACACGGGTAACCAAGAGACCCAGTACTTC . . TRBJ2-5 15 TRBV9
CASSLPSGQAGYGYTF TGTGCCAGCAGCTTACCTTCGGGGCAGGCCGGCTATGGCTACACCTTC . . TRBJ1-2 16 TRBV7-9
CASNMDGNYGYTF TGTGCCAGCAACATGGACGGAAACTATGGCTACACCTTC . few TRBJ1-2 13 TRBV25-1
CSAAMQGATEAFF TGCAGCGCCGCAATGCAGGGGGCGACTGAAGCTTTCTTT TRBD1 . TRBJ1-1 13 TRBV29-1
CASSLGGGTLSYEQYF TGTGCCAGCAGTCTGGGCGGGGGGACTCTTTCCTACGAGCAGTACTTC TRBD2 once TRBJ2-7 16 TRBV5-6
CASSYSTGANSPLHF TGTGCCAGCAGTTACTCAACAGGGGCCAATTCACCCCTCCACTTT TRBD1 . TRBJ1-6 15 TRBV6-5
CASSLAVSGNTIYF TGTGCCAGCAGCTTAGCGGTCTCTGGAAACACCATATATTTT . . TRBJ1-3 14 TRBV7-6
CASSQDSGRTNTIYF TGTGCCAGCAGCCAAGATAGTGGCAGGACCAACACCATATATTTT . once TRBJ1-3 15 TRBV3-1/TRBV3-2
CASRGSSTDTQYF TGTGCCAGCAGGGGATCGAGCACAGATACGCAGTATTTT . once TRBJ2-3 13 TRBV3-1/TRBV3-2
CASSRDLTSVSYEQYF TGTGCCAGCAGCCGAGACCTTACCAGTGTCTCCTACGAGCAGTACTTC . . TRBJ2-7 16 TRBV3-1/TRBV3-2
CASSLQEGANYGYTF TGTGCCAGCAGCTTACAGGAGGGTGCTAACTATGGCTACACCTTC . once TRBJ1-2 15 TRBV7-2
CASTPSGSSGADTQYF TGTGCCAGCACCCCGAGCGGGTCTAGCGGGGCGGATACGCAGTATTTT TRBD2 . TRBJ2-3 16 TRBV5-4
CASRGRLPRAGELFF TGTGCCAGCAGGGGACGGTTACCGAGGGCCGGGGAGCTGTTTTTT . . TRBJ2-2 15 TRBV6-5
CATSRDYPSGNTGELFF TGTGCCACCAGCAGAGATTACCCTAGCGGGAACACCGGGGAGCTGTTTTTT TRBD2 . TRBJ2-2 17 TRBV15
CASSPAVGSAGSRNEQFF TGTGCCAGCAGCCCAGCAGTAGGGTCAGCGGGGAGCAGGAATGAGCAGTTCTTC TRBD2 few TRBJ2-1 18 TRBV7-8
CASSSDRSYNSPLHF TGTGCCAGCAGTTCGGACAGGAGCTATAATTCACCCCTCCACTTT TRBD1 . TRBJ1-6 15 TRBV28
CATSDSLDSRVHF TGTGCCACCAGTGATTCCCTTGACAGCCGCGTGCACTTT . . TRBJ1-6 13 TRBV24-1
CASSPHRFVDEQYF TGTGCCAGCAGCCCGCACCGGTTCGTGGACGAGCAGTACTTC . . TRBJ2-7 14 TRBV4-2
CSVEEGPDQFF TGCAGCGTTGAAGAGGGCCCGGACCAGTTCTTC . . TRBJ2-1 11 TRBV29-1
CASSRTENTEAFF TGTGCCAGCAGTAGGACAGAAAACACTGAAGCTTTCTTT . once TRBJ1-1 13 TRBV6-5
CATSEPPAQYF TGTGCCACCAGTGAGCCCCCCGCGCAGTATTTT . . TRBJ2-3 11 TRBV24-1
CASKDGYVTTYEQYF TGTGCCAGCAAGGACGGCTACGTAACTACCTACGAGCAGTACTTC . . TRBJ2-7 15 TRBV28
CASSSPIGNTQYF TGTGCCAGCAGTTCCCCGATCGGCAATACGCAGTATTTT . . TRBJ2-3 13 TRBV27
CASRRMGTLTIGTEAFF TGTGCCAGTCGTCGTATGGGGACACTAACCATTGGCACTGAAGCTTTCTTT . . TRBJ1-1 17 TRBV19
CASLDRPLEGYTF TGTGCCAGTTTAGACAGGCCCCTGGAAGGCTACACCTTC . . TRBJ1-2 13 TRBV19
CASSQGLLVGTGELFF TGCGCCAGCAGCCAAGGGCTACTAGTTGGCACCGGGGAGCTGTTTTTT . . TRBJ2-2 16 TRBV4-3
CASSPPPSQFF TGTGCCAGTAGCCCTCCGCCCTCGCAGTTCTTC . once TRBJ2-1 11 TRBV19
CASRSLRVGETEAFF TGTGCCAGCAGGTCTCTCAGGGTTGGAGAGACTGAAGCTTTCTTT . . TRBJ1-1 15 TRBV28
CASSILGGAGEQYF TGTGCCAGTAGTATATTAGGGGGCGCGGGCGAGCAGTACTTC TRBD1 . TRBJ2-7 14 TRBV19
CSVTNRGGKLFF TGCAGCGTTACAAACAGGGGCGGGAAACTGTTTTTT TRBD1 . TRBJ1-4 12 TRBV29-1
CASNDPAGYQETQYF TGTGCCAGCAACGATCCAGCGGGGTACCAAGAGACCCAGTACTTC TRBD2 . TRBJ2-5 15 TRBV6-5
CASSWAGQETQYF TGTGCCAGTAGTTGGGCGGGCCAAGAGACCCAGTACTTC . few TRBJ2-5 13 TRBV19
CASSYEWGVYSYEQYF TGTGCCAGCAGTTATGAGTGGGGGGTCTACTCCTACGAGCAGTACTTC . . TRBJ2-7 16 TRBV6-6
CASSRWATLGNQPQHF TGTGCCAGCTCACGTTGGGCTACCCTCGGCAATCAGCCCCAGCATTTT . . TRBJ1-5 16 TRBV18
CASLPETRKNIQYF TGTGCCAGCCTCCCAGAAACTAGGAAAAACATTCAGTACTTC . . TRBJ2-4 14 TRBV4-2